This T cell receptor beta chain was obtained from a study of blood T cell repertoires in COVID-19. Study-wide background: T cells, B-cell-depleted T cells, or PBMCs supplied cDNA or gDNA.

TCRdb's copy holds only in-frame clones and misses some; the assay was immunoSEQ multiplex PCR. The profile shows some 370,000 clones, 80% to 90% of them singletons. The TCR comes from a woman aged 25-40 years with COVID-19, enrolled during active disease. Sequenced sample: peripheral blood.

CDR3 sequence: CASSYSIRVGTEAFF. CDR3 in DNA: TGTGCCAGCAGTTACTCGATTCGCGTCGGCACTGAAGCTTTCTTT. This rearrangement joins TRBV6-5 to TRBJ1-1; D is undetermined. The germline CDR1 and CDR2 sequences are MNHEY and SVGAGI. The CDR3 extends over 15 amino acids. Trimming left V 0 bases short and J 4 bases short, with 12 bases between.